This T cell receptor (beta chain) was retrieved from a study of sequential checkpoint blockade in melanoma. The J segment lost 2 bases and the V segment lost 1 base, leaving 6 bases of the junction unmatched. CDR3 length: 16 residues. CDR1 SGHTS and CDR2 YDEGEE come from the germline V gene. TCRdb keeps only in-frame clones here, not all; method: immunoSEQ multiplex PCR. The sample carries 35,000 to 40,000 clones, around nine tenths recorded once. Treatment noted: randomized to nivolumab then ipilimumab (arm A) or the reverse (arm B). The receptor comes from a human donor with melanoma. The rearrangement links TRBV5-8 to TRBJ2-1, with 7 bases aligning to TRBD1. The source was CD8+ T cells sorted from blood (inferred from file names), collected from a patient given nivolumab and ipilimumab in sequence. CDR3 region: CASSLTGVGAYNEQFF. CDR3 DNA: TGTGCCAGCAGCTTGACAGGGGTGGGTGCCTACAATGAGCAGTTCTTC.